The rows below give T cell receptor beta chains drawn from one sample of a study of beta chain features in type 1 diabetes. Some clones are missing from TCRdb's copy, which holds only in-frame ones; the method was immunoSEQ multiplex PCR. The table shows some 250,000 clones, with 25% to 35% occurring only once. Input material: central memory CD4+ T cells from blood. The receptors were gathered from a man aged 30-40 years in good health. Each CDR3 is given with its conserved first and last residue. The D gene is left open where the match is weak. The size of a clone is reported for some rows only, either as once, few or many, or as a class for expanded clones.

V gene: TRBV18; clone size: .; J gene: TRBJ1-2; D gene: TRBD1; CDR3 DNA: TGTGCCAGCTCACGAGGGACAGGGGGAAGTGGCTACACCTTC; CDR3 protein: CASSRGTGGSGYTF
V gene: TRBV30; clone size: few; J gene: TRBJ1-4; D gene: .; CDR3 DNA: TGTGCCTGGACGATGAGTGAACGGGAAAAACTGTTTTTT; CDR3 protein: CAWTMSEREKLFF
V gene: TRBV30; clone size: few; J gene: TRBJ1-2; D gene: .; CDR3 DNA: TGTGCCTGGGAGAGGGAAATCTATGGCTACACCTTC; CDR3 protein: CAWEREIYGYTF
V gene: TRBV30; clone size: .; J gene: TRBJ1-1; D gene: .; CDR3 DNA: TGTGCCTGGCACCCCGGGCCCGTGAACACTGAAGCTTTCTTT; CDR3 protein: CAWHPGPVNTEAFF
V gene: TRBV7-9; clone size: .; J gene: TRBJ2-7; D gene: .; CDR3 DNA: TGTGCCTGCTCCGGGAGACAGGGATTCTCCTACGAGCAGTACTTC; CDR3 protein: CACSGRQGFSYEQYF
V gene: TRBV7-2; clone size: many; J gene: TRBJ2-3; D gene: .; CDR3 DNA: TGTGCCAGCAGTTCACAGGGAACAGATACGCAGTATTTT; CDR3 protein: CASSSQGTDTQYF
V gene: TRBV4-2; clone size: .; J gene: TRBJ1-5; D gene: .; CDR3 DNA: TGTGCCAGCAGCCAAGAACCAGACCAGCCCCAGCATTTT; CDR3 protein: CASSQEPDQPQHF
V gene: TRBV29-1; clone size: .; J gene: TRBJ2-7; D gene: .; CDR3 DNA: TGCAGCGCCAAGGTCCAGGGTCGATCCTACGAGCAGTACTTC; CDR3 protein: CSAKVQGRSYEQYF
V gene: TRBV2; clone size: medium-sized; J gene: TRBJ1-2; D gene: TRBD1; CDR3 DNA: TGTGCCAGCAGTGCCATAGACAGGGGCTATGGCTACACCTTC; CDR3 protein: CASSAIDRGYGYTF
V gene: TRBV6-1; clone size: few; J gene: TRBJ2-7; D gene: TRBD1; CDR3 DNA: TGTGCCAGCTCGACAGGGTACCACGAGCAGTACTTC; CDR3 protein: CASSTGYHEQYF
V gene: TRBV27; clone size: few; J gene: TRBJ2-1; D gene: .; CDR3 DNA: TGTGCCAGCAGCCCCAGGCGGGTCAATGAGCAGTTCTTC; CDR3 protein: CASSPRRVNEQFF
V gene: TRBV5-1; clone size: many; J gene: TRBJ2-5; D gene: TRBD2; CDR3 DNA: TGCGCCAGCAGCGAGGGACTAGCGGGGGCCGGGGAGACCCAGTACTTC; CDR3 protein: CASSEGLAGAGETQYF
V gene: TRBV2; clone size: few; J gene: TRBJ2-7; D gene: TRBD2; CDR3 DNA: TGTGCCAGCAGTGGAATCGCGGGAGGGGAGCAGTACTTC; CDR3 protein: CASSGIAGGEQYF
V gene: TRBV19; clone size: few; J gene: TRBJ1-1; D gene: TRBD1; CDR3 DNA: TGTGCCAGTAGCCGGACAGGGCTGAACACTGAAGCTTTCTTT; CDR3 protein: CASSRTGLNTEAFF
V gene: TRBV30; clone size: few; J gene: TRBJ2-7; D gene: .; CDR3 DNA: TGTGCCTGGAGTGTACTGGAGGGCCCCTACGAGCAGTACTTC; CDR3 protein: CAWSVLEGPYEQYF
V gene: TRBV29-1; clone size: .; J gene: TRBJ1-1; D gene: TRBD1; CDR3 DNA: TGCAGCGTTGGGGGACAGATGAACACTGAAGCTTTCTTT; CDR3 protein: CSVGGQMNTEAFF
V gene: TRBV29-1; clone size: .; J gene: TRBJ2-6; D gene: .; CDR3 DNA: TGCAGCGTTGAAGGGGCTGGGGCCAACGTCCTGACTTTC; CDR3 protein: CSVEGAGANVLTF
V gene: TRBV7-2; clone size: .; J gene: TRBJ2-5; D gene: TRBD2; CDR3 DNA: TGTGCCAGCAGCCCTCTAGCGGGAGGGCCCTCGGAGACCAAGTACTTC; CDR3 protein: CASSPLAGGPSETKYF
V gene: TRBV25-1; clone size: .; J gene: TRBJ1-5; D gene: TRBD1; CDR3 DNA: TGTGCCAGTTCCTCCGGGACAGGGGTCAATCAGCCCCAGCATTTT; CDR3 protein: CASSSGTGVNQPQHF
V gene: TRBV4-1; clone size: .; J gene: TRBJ2-1; D gene: .; CDR3 DNA: TGCGCCAGCAGCCGACAAGACGGTAGCTCCTACAATGAGCAGTTCTTC; CDR3 protein: CASSRQDGSSYNEQFF
V gene: TRBV5-1; clone size: few; J gene: TRBJ2-3; D gene: .; CDR3 DNA: TGCGCCAGCAGCTTGCCGGCAGAGACAGATACGCAGTATTTT; CDR3 protein: CASSLPAETDTQYF
V gene: TRBV7-2; clone size: .; J gene: TRBJ1-6; D gene: .; CDR3 DNA: TGTGCCGGGGGGACGGCCGATTCACCCCTCCACTTT; CDR3 protein: CAGGTADSPLHF
V gene: TRBV5-6; clone size: .; J gene: TRBJ2-7; D gene: .; CDR3 DNA: TGTGCCAGCAGCTTGGGGCGAGACCAGAGGCAGTACTTC; CDR3 protein: CASSLGRDQRQYF
V gene: TRBV30; clone size: .; J gene: TRBJ2-3; D gene: .; CDR3 DNA: TGTGCCTCGAGGGCAGCTTCAGATACGCAGTATTTT; CDR3 protein: CASRAASDTQYF
V gene: TRBV2; clone size: .; J gene: TRBJ1-1; D gene: .; CDR3 DNA: TGTGCCAGCAACCCCTCTGGGAACACTGAAGCTTTCTTT; CDR3 protein: CASNPSGNTEAFF
V gene: TRBV6-1; clone size: .; J gene: TRBJ2-3; D gene: .; CDR3 DNA: TGTGCCAGCAGTGCCCGGAGGGCAGATACGCAGTATTTT; CDR3 protein: CASSARRADTQYF
V gene: TRBV6-1; clone size: .; J gene: TRBJ2-3; D gene: .; CDR3 DNA: TGTGCCAGCAGTGTTCTGGGGGTAGATACGCAGTATTTT; CDR3 protein: CASSVLGVDTQYF
V gene: TRBV7-2; clone size: .; J gene: TRBJ2-1; D gene: TRBD2; CDR3 DNA: TGTGCCAGCAGCGTATCCGGGACTAGGGAATACAATGAGCAGTTCTTC; CDR3 protein: CASSVSGTREYNEQFF
V gene: TRBV6-1; clone size: .; J gene: TRBJ2-1; D gene: TRBD2; CDR3 DNA: TGTGCCATCAGTAAATATAGCGGGAACGACAATGAGCAGTTCTTC; CDR3 protein: CAISKYSGNDNEQFF
V gene: TRBV5-5; clone size: few; J gene: TRBJ2-7; D gene: TRBD2; CDR3 DNA: TGTGCCAGCAGCACTAGCGGGAGCTCCTACGAGCAGTACTTC; CDR3 protein: CASSTSGSSYEQYF
V gene: TRBV7-6; clone size: .; J gene: TRBJ1-1; D gene: TRBD1; CDR3 DNA: TGTGCCAGCAGTCGACAGGGGAACACTGAAGCTTTCTTT; CDR3 protein: CASSRQGNTEAFF
V gene: TRBV2; clone size: .; J gene: TRBJ2-3; D gene: TRBD1; CDR3 DNA: TGTGCCAGCAGTGAAGGGGACAGGGGGACAGATACGCAGTATTTT; CDR3 protein: CASSEGDRGTDTQYF
V gene: TRBV7-2; clone size: many; J gene: TRBJ1-2; D gene: TRBD1; CDR3 DNA: TGTGCCAGCAGCCTTCTTCCGGGACAGGGGTCAAACTATGGCTACACCTTC; CDR3 protein: CASSLLPGQGSNYGYTF
V gene: TRBV15; clone size: .; J gene: TRBJ1-2; D gene: TRBD1; CDR3 DNA: TGTGCCACCGTTAACGTAGGGGACAGACCGAACTATGGCTACACCTTC; CDR3 protein: CATVNVGDRPNYGYTF
V gene: TRBV30; clone size: many; J gene: TRBJ2-1; D gene: .; CDR3 DNA: TGTGCCTGGAGTATTGGGGGAATCAATGAGCAGTTCTTC; CDR3 protein: CAWSIGGINEQFF
V gene: TRBV9; clone size: .; J gene: TRBJ1-6; D gene: TRBD1; CDR3 DNA: TGTGCCAGCAGCGTAGGGTCTTTTGGGACAGGGGGGGCACCCCTCCACTTT; CDR3 protein: CASSVGSFGTGGAPLHF
V gene: TRBV4-2; clone size: few; J gene: TRBJ2-1; D gene: .; CDR3 DNA: TGTGCCAGCAGCCATACTTCGGGGCGGGATGAGCAGTTCTTC; CDR3 protein: CASSHTSGRDEQFF
V gene: TRBV28; clone size: many; J gene: TRBJ2-3; D gene: TRBD2; CDR3 DNA: TGTGCCAGCACCCCACCCCTAGCGGGAAGCCCAGATACGCAGTATTTT; CDR3 protein: CASTPPLAGSPDTQYF
V gene: TRBV15; clone size: few; J gene: TRBJ2-7; D gene: TRBD2; CDR3 DNA: TGTGCCACCAGCATAAGCGGGGGCTCCTACGAGCAGTACTTC; CDR3 protein: CATSISGGSYEQYF
V gene: TRBV20-1; clone size: few; J gene: TRBJ1-1; D gene: .; CDR3 DNA: TGCAGTGCTAGTTGGTTTGAAGAAGCTTTCTTT; CDR3 protein: CSASWFEEAFF
V gene: TRBV19; clone size: .; J gene: TRBJ1-6; D gene: TRBD1; CDR3 DNA: TGTGCCAGTAGTACAGGGGGCTCCTATAATTCACCCCTCCACTTT; CDR3 protein: CASSTGGSYNSPLHF
V gene: TRBV21-1; clone size: few; J gene: TRBJ2-3; D gene: .; CDR3 DNA: TGTGCCAGCAGCAAAGTACTAGCGGGACGCACAGATACGCAGTATTTT; CDR3 protein: CASSKVLAGRTDTQYF
V gene: TRBV7-2; clone size: .; J gene: TRBJ2-1; D gene: TRBD2; CDR3 DNA: TGTGCCAGCAGCATCAGACTAGCGGGAGGCTACAATGAGCAGTTCTTC; CDR3 protein: CASSIRLAGGYNEQFF
V gene: TRBV7-6; clone size: .; J gene: TRBJ2-3; D gene: TRBD2; CDR3 DNA: TGTGCCAGCAGCTTAGGAGGACTAGCGGCCCTGGGGCCAGATACGCAGTATTTT; CDR3 protein: CASSLGGLAALGPDTQYF
V gene: TRBV28; clone size: .; J gene: TRBJ1-1; D gene: .; CDR3 DNA: TGTGCCAGCAGTCGCTTTATCATGAACACTGAAGCTTTCTTT; CDR3 protein: CASSRFIMNTEAFF
V gene: TRBV29-1; clone size: few; J gene: TRBJ2-1; D gene: TRBD1; CDR3 DNA: TGCAGCGTTGGACAGGGGTTTCGGAATGAGCAGTTCTTC; CDR3 protein: CSVGQGFRNEQFF
V gene: TRBV2; clone size: few; J gene: TRBJ2-2; D gene: .; CDR3 DNA: TGTGCCAGCAAGGGCGGGACGAACACCGGGGAGCTGTTTTTT; CDR3 protein: CASKGGTNTGELFF
V gene: TRBV9; clone size: many; J gene: TRBJ2-3; D gene: .; CDR3 DNA: TGTGCCAGCAGCGTCGGGCGACCTAGCACAGATACGCAGTATTTT; CDR3 protein: CASSVGRPSTDTQYF
V gene: TRBV19; clone size: .; J gene: TRBJ1-1; D gene: .; CDR3 DNA: TGTGCCAGTAGTGCTAACATGAACACTGAAGCTTTCTTT; CDR3 protein: CASSANMNTEAFF
V gene: TRBV18; clone size: few; J gene: TRBJ1-2; D gene: TRBD1; CDR3 DNA: TGTGCCAGCTCACCCGGGACAGGTCCGCGGGGCTACACCTTC; CDR3 protein: CASSPGTGPRGYTF
V gene: TRBV7-2; clone size: few; J gene: TRBJ2-1; D gene: TRBD2; CDR3 DNA: TGTGCCAGCAGGACCGGTAGCGGGAGAGCAAATGAGCAGTTCTTC; CDR3 protein: CASRTGSGRANEQFF
V gene: TRBV12-5; clone size: few; J gene: TRBJ2-1; D gene: .; CDR3 DNA: TGTGCTAGTGGTTTGCCCCTTCCTGGGTGGGGGGGCCGTTATGAGCAGTTCTTC; CDR3 protein: CASGLPLPGWGGRYEQFF
V gene: TRBV7-2; clone size: few; J gene: TRBJ1-2; D gene: .; CDR3 DNA: TGTGCCAGCAGCTTGGACAGAGTCTATGGCTACACCTTC; CDR3 protein: CASSLDRVYGYTF
V gene: TRBV19; clone size: few; J gene: TRBJ2-5; D gene: .; CDR3 DNA: TGTGCCAGTAGCACCCCCCCCAACGAGGAGACCCAGTACTTC; CDR3 protein: CASSTPPNEETQYF
V gene: TRBV30; clone size: .; J gene: TRBJ1-2; D gene: .; CDR3 DNA: TGTGCCTGGAGTGGCCAGGGAGGGCAAGAATTC; CDR3 protein: CAWSGQGGQEF
V gene: TRBV2; clone size: .; J gene: TRBJ2-1; D gene: .; CDR3 DNA: TGTGCCAGCAGTCCAGGGTACAATGAGCAGTTCTTC; CDR3 protein: CASSPGYNEQFF
V gene: TRBV27; clone size: .; J gene: TRBJ2-1; D gene: .; CDR3 DNA: TGTGCCAGCAGTTTAGAGGGGTCCTACAATGAGCAGTTCTTC; CDR3 protein: CASSLEGSYNEQFF
V gene: TRBV5-5; clone size: few; J gene: TRBJ1-5; D gene: .; CDR3 DNA: TGTGCCAGCAGCTTGTCGGTTGGGGCGATCAATCAGCCCCAGCATTTT; CDR3 protein: CASSLSVGAINQPQHF
V gene: TRBV6-1; clone size: .; J gene: TRBJ2-7; D gene: .; CDR3 DNA: TGTGCCAGCAAATCTACGCAGGGCGGTTACGAGCAGTACTTC; CDR3 protein: CASKSTQGGYEQYF
V gene: TRBV30; clone size: .; J gene: TRBJ1-2; D gene: .; CDR3 DNA: TGTGCCTGCACCCAGGGGTCCTTTAACTATGGCTACACCTTC; CDR3 protein: CACTQGSFNYGYTF